This T cell receptor beta chain was obtained from a study of blood T cell repertoires in COVID-19. In regard to this clone: Other DNA sequences in the sample encode the same CDR3.

Cohorts were based on clinical histories the participants reported. Libraries were prepared by immunoSEQ multiplex PCR; TCRdb keeps only in-frame clonotypes and omits some of them. The data show approximately 300,000 clones, about 90% seen once. Trimming left V 1 base short and J 5 bases short, with 6 bases between. The CDR3 has 13 amino acids. CDR1 and CDR2 from the germline V gene are LNHNV and YYDKDF (reference sequence). Specimen: PBMCs or T cells enriched from blood (not recorded which). The chain joins TRBV15 to TRBJ2-1; D unresolved. The TCR originated in a woman in her 30s who had recovered from COVID-19. CDR3 sequence (DNA): TGTGCCACCAGCAGAGTCCGGGACAATGAGCAGTTCTTC. This translates into CATSRVRDNEQFF.